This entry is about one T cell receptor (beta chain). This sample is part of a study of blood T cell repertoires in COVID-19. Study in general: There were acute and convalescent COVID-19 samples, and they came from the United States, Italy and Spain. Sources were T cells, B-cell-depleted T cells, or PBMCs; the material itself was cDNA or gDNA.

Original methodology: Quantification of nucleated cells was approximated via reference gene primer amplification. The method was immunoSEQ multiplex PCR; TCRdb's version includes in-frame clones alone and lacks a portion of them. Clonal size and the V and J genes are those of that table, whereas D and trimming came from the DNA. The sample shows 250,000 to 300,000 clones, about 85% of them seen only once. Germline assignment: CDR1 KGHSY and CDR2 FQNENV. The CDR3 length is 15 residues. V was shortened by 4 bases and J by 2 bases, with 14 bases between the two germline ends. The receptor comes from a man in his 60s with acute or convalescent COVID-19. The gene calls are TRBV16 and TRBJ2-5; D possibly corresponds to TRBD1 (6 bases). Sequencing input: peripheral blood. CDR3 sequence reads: CASSLGGQVQETQYF. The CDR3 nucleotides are TGTGCCAGCAGCCTTGGGGGACAAGTACAAGAGACCCAGTACTTC. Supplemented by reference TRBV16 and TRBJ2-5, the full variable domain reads GEEVAQTPKHLVRGEGQKAKLYCAPIKGHSYVFWYQQVLKNEFKFLISFQNENVFDETGMPKERFSAKCLPNSPCSLEIQATKLEDSAVYFCASSLGGQVQETQYFGPGTRLLVL.